The clone carrying this T cell receptor (beta chain) was seen many times. TCRdb called the RT-PCR reads again in MiXCR, with one record for every CDR3 protein. This table has around 7,600 distinct CDR3 sequences, 11% appearing once. The data were taken from a study of patients and donors after allogeneic stem cell transplantation. The J segment lost 6 bases and the V segment lost 5 bases, leaving 8 bases of the junction unmatched. Germline V gives CDR1 DFQATT, CDR2 SNEGSKA (reference sequence). The CDR3 contains 13 residues. Sequencing input: blood, either unsorted or a sorted T cell fraction (not recorded which). The receptor's source is a human donor who was either an allogeneic HSCT recipient or a stem cell or donor lymphocyte infusion donor (not recorded which). It is not recorded whose cells these are; they may come from a transplant donor. The chain is built from TRBV20-1 and TRBJ1-1, with 8 bases fitting TRBD1. The CDR3 sequence is CSALDRVDAEAFF. CDR3 nucleotide sequence: TGCAGTGCTTTGGACAGGGTGGATGCTGAAGCTTTCTTT.